The TCR beta chain described here comes from a study of tumor-infiltrating lymphocytes in primary liver carcinoma (dated by TCRdb to about 2017). The study in broad terms: Between late 2015 and early 2016, roughly five patients in China with histopathologically diagnosed primary liver carcinoma had surgical resection. The five patients, three men and two women aged 30 to 69 years, had hepatocellular carcinoma (four) or combined HCC and intrahepatic cholangiocarcinoma (one). Tumors of the five patients were stage T1-T3 N0M0 with maximum diameters of roughly 4.2 to 11 cm. Each sample produced about 3.5 to 8 million productive TCRbeta reads, and read depth showed no significant difference between tissue types. TCRbeta repertoire sequencing, expression microarrays and whole-exome sequencing were combined in the study across five regions of each liver tumor, with adjacent normal tissue and blood also included. A total of 35 specimens from 5 patients, comprising roughly 25 tumor regions, 5 adjacent noncancerous liver tissues and 5 peripheral blood samples, were covered by TCRbeta repertoire sequencing. Reproducibility between technical replicate repertoires was high, with correlation coefficients above 0.95 and mean shared-clone rates about 0.9. The study at large found these results: Comparison of CD4+ and CD8+ T cell repertoires was precluded by the use of bulk unsorted samples. The top 250 clones made up a significantly larger repertoire fraction in tumors than in blood (p = 0.039). Pairs of tumor regions showed greater repertoire overlap (mean 36%) than tumor-adjacent pairs (approximately 17%) or tumor-blood pairs (around 15%), which is consistent with antigen-driven expansion. With just five or six patients in the study, the authors point out that the findings should be validated in a larger study. Because sequencing covered only the TCR beta chain and unpaired alpha chains were not captured, true repertoire diversity is likely underestimated.

Blood RNA was extracted from unsorted whole blood with TRIzol reagent; germline DNA came from the DNeasy Blood & Tissue kit. Chronic HBV infection was present in the patients, and the patients were treatment-naive at sampling. Before surgery, approximately 3.7 milliliters of peripheral blood were drawn into K2EDTA tubes. A constant-region primer and ProtoScript II reverse transcriptase were used to reverse-transcribe TCRbeta-specific cDNA from around 540 ng total RNA. TCRbeta libraries were built with three nested multiplex PCR rounds, a slightly modified ARM-PCR procedure. Multiplex TRBV1-TRBV30 forward primers and a Cbeta reverse primer were used in the first two PCR rounds, each of which was run for around 9 cycles. Sample barcodes and Illumina adapters were attached in a final 25-cycle PCR using Deep VentR polymerase. Before sequencing, amplicons of 200-500 bp were purified from gel using a QIAquick gel extraction kit. An Illumina HiSeq 2500 was used to sequence the TCRbeta amplicons, generating 250-bp paired-end reads. The original methods were these. Quality trimming of reads was performed with Trimmomatic v0.33, and paired reads were merged with FLASH v1.2.11 so that full CDR3 sequences could be recovered. V, D and J germline segments were assigned to the rearranged TCRbeta sequences using MiGEC v1.2.1b. Clonotype statistics and Shannon-Wiener diversity indices were computed with VDJtools v1.0.0. To reduce sampling bias, subsequent analyses other than the diversity analysis used only the 250 most abundant clonotypes in each sample. Starting from the raw public reads, TCRdb applied fastp trimming at Q25, assembled clones with MiXCR and retained in-frame beta chains. Rows are combined by CDR3 protein, so each entry shows the most common genes and DNA. TCRdb's processing, not the study's, gives the V and J calls here. In all, the sample holds about 310,000 distinct CDR3 sequences, and more than 55% of those were seen once. In total, the top ten clones hold about a sixth of the sample.

Trimming removed 3 bases from V and 0 bases from J, leaving 9 bases between the germline ends. Measured from the cysteine to the phenylalanine, the CDR3 is 14 residues long. Here the CDR3 DNA is all that survives: 42 bases in frame from base 1. As encoded in the germline V gene, CDR1 is SGHAT while CDR2 is FQNNGV. Points on this clonotype: The antigen this receptor binds is unknown. No base quality information exists; no much larger clone differs at one position.

The chain couples TRBV11-2 to TRBJ2-7; 5 matching bases give a weak D call of TRBD2. The TCR sequence derives from a woman in her twenties or thirties with primary liver carcinoma and hepatitis B virus infection. Sequences were obtained from peripheral blood. The CDR3 reads CASSFVGSSYEQYF. At the DNA level, the sequence is TGTGCCAGCAGCTTTGTGGGGAGCTCCTACGAGCAGTACTTC.